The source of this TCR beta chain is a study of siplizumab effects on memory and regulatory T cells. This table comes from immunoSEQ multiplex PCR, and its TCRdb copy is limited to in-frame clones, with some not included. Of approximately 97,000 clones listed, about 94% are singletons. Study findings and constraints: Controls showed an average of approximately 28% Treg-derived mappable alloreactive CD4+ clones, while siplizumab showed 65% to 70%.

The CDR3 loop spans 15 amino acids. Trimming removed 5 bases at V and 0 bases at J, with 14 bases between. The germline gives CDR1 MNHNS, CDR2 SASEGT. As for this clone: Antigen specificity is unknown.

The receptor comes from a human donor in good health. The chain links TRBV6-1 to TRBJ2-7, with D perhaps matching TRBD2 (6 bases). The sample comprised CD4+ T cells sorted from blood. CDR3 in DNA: TGTGCCAGCAGTAAGACCGGGACTGCCTCCTACGAGCAGTACTTC. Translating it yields CASSKTGTASYEQYF.